These 18 T cell receptor beta chains came from one sample sequenced in a study of blood T cell repertoires in COVID-19. Data came from immunoSEQ multiplex PCR; TCRdb stores just in-frame clones and leaves some out. The sample lists almost 30,000 clones; roughly two thirds were seen once. Sequencing was performed on peripheral blood. The receptors were sampled from a human donor in a cohort sampled during active COVID-19.

The chain joins TRBV12-3 or TRBV12-4 to TRBJ2-7; D might be TRBD1 (6 bases). Trimming cost V 4 bases and J 3 bases, with 10 bases left between them. The CDR3 runs to 13 residues. CDR3 protein: CASSWGTNYEQYF. As DNA, the CDR3 is TGTGCCAGCAGTTGGGGGACAAACTACGAGCAGTACTTC.

The count of this clone is one. The V call is TRBV7-9, the J call TRBJ1-1; 9 bases agree with TRBD1. The CDR3 loop spans 18 amino acids. Germline values: CDR1 SEHNR, CDR2 FQNEAQ (reference sequence). Trimming removed 2 bases from V and 0 bases from J; junction bases left unmatched: 10. The CDR3 sequence is CASSLWGTGLDVNTEAFF. The CDR3 DNA is TGTGCCAGCAGCTTATGGGGGACAGGGTTAGATGTGAACACTGAAGCTTTCTTT.

This chain uses TRBV27 with TRBJ1-5, with D hard to call. Germline assignment: CDR1 MNHEY and CDR2 SMNVEV (reference sequence). Trimming took off 6 bases at V and 2 bases at J, with 14 bases between the two ends. This CDR3 has 15 residues. CDR3 in DNA: TGTGCCAGCAGGCCCCTCGGAGAGGGCAATCAGCCCCAGCATTTT. Translated, it gives CASRPLGEGNQPQHF.

This clone was observed a handful of times. The rearrangement uses TRBV6-2 or TRBV6-3 and TRBJ1-5; D is possibly TRBD1 (5 bases). Trimming shortened V by 2 bases and J by 1 base, and 9 bases separated the two germline ends. Germline V gene sequence: CDR1 MNHEY, CDR2 SVGEGT. The CDR3 has 15 amino acids. CDR3 amino acids: CASSYDSISNQPQHF. The CDR3 DNA reads as TGTGCCAGCAGTTACGACAGTATAAGCAATCAGCCCCAGCATTTT.

V usage is TRBV19 and J usage is TRBJ1-5; 10 nucleotides agree with TRBD1. Germline values: CDR1 LNHDA, CDR2 SQIVND (reference sequence). CDR3 length: 14 residues. V lost 7 bases, J lost 6 bases, and 6 bases stayed unmatched. The CDR3 nucleotides are TGTGCCAGTAACCCGACAGGGGGCATTCAGCCCCAGCATTTT. Translation: CASNPTGGIQPQHF.

This clone was seen more than once but under ten times. V usage is TRBV28 and J usage is TRBJ2-2; 7 bases line up with TRBD1. Losses at the gene ends were 6 bases for V and 5 bases for J; bases not matched to a gene: 6. The CDR3 spans 14 residues. Germline CDR1 MDHEN, CDR2 SYDVKM. This chain's CDR3 is CASSQGVRTGELFF. The CDR3 nucleotides read TGTGCCAGCAGCCAGGGGGTGAGAACCGGGGAGCTGTTTTTT.

The J gene is TRBJ1-1, the V gene TRBV7-9; TRBD1 agrees at 7 bases. The CDR3 has 15 residues. V lost 3 bases to trimming and J lost 4 bases; unmatched junction nucleotides: 8. The germline CDR1 and CDR2 sequences are SEHNR and FQNEAQ (reference sequence). This CDR3 reads CASSFFRDSPTEAFF. The CDR3 coding sequence is TGTGCCAGCAGCTTCTTCCGGGACAGCCCCACTGAAGCTTTCTTT.

V and J are TRBV9 and TRBJ2-1; 11 bases are shared with TRBD2. The V and J ends lost 4 bases and 8 bases, in that order; junction bases with no gene match: 11. The CDR3 is 16 residues long. Germline V lookup: CDR1 SGDLS, CDR2 YYNGEE. CDR3 sequence reads: CASSSLPGLAVDEQFF. CDR3 DNA sequence: TGTGCCAGCAGCTCCCTACCGGGACTAGCGGTGGATGAGCAGTTCTTC.

The V call is TRBV7-2, the J call TRBJ2-5, with no clear D. V was cut by 5 bases and J by 2 bases, with 12 bases left in between. Germline CDR1 and CDR2: SGHTA and FQGNSA. The CDR3 is made up of 14 amino acids. The CDR3 sequence is CASSPDIAQETQYF. The CDR3 DNA is TGTGCCAGCAGCCCAGACATCGCGCAAGAGACCCAGTACTTC.

This chain uses TRBV4-3 with TRBJ2-7; D unclear. There are 14 residues in the CDR3. The V gene's germline CDR1 is LGHNA and CDR2 YSLEER. V was pared by 1 base and J by 2 bases, with 9 bases between. CDR3 sequence: CASSQARLAYEQYF. The CDR3 nucleotides are TGCGCCAGCAGCCAAGCGAGACTTGCCTACGAGCAGTACTTC.

The chain is built from TRBV4-2 and TRBJ2-2; 9 bases align to TRBD2. Unmatched junction bases numbered 4, after V lost 4 bases and J lost 1 base. CDR1 is LGHNA, CDR2 YNFKEQ, per germline. This CDR3 spans 16 amino acids. The CDR3 loop reads CASSRNSGRNTGELFF. CDR3 DNA: TGTGCCAGCAGCCGAAATAGCGGGAGGAACACCGGGGAGCTGTTTTTT.

In its sample, this clone was seen a few times. Here the CDR3 DNA reads TGTGCCAGCAGTTACGCGGGACAGAGGGACTACGAGCAGTACTTC. Translated: CASSYAGQRDYEQYF. The genes are TRBV6-2 or TRBV6-3 and TRBJ2-7, with a tentative D call TRBD1 (7 bases). V shed 2 bases and J shed 3 bases, with 14 bases lying between them. The germline CDR1 and CDR2 sequences are MNHEY and SVGEGT. The CDR3 covers 15 residues.

The J gene is TRBJ1-5, the V gene TRBV7-9; no clear D. The CDR3 is made up of 13 amino acids. Deletions cut 5 bases from V and 6 bases from J, with 11 bases between. The germline gives CDR1 SEHNR, CDR2 FQNEAQ (reference sequence). CDR3 region: CASSPTGVQPQHF. CDR3 nucleotide sequence: TGTGCCAGCAGCCCCACCGGGGTTCAGCCCCAGCATTTT.

The DNA for the CDR3 is TGTGCCAGCAGCCAAGATAGGACAGCTGGGGCCAACGTCCTGACTTTC. Translating gives CASSQDRTAGANVLTF. V gene TRBV4-2 combines with J gene TRBJ2-6; D may be TRBD1 (6 bases). Germline assignment: CDR1 LGHNA and CDR2 YNFKEQ. The CDR3 consists of 16 residues. Between the trimmed V and J ends, which lost 0 bases and 2 bases, there was a span of 8 bases.

The genes are TRBV6-6 and TRBJ1-2; weak D call: TRBD1 (5 bases). Germline V gene lookup returns CDR1 MNHNY and CDR2 SVGAGI (reference sequence). V lost 4 bases, J lost 8 bases, and 11 bases lay in between. The CDR3 has 12 residues. Here the CDR3 reads CASSLGQAGYTF. CDR3 nucleotide sequence: TGTGCCAGCAGTTTGGGGCAGGCCGGCTACACCTTC.

The chain has TRBV18 and TRBJ2-7, with 9 positions matching TRBD2. V trimming: 2 bases; J trimming: 1 base; junction bases outside the gene matches: 3. CDR1 and CDR2 (germline): KGHSH, LQKENI. The CDR3 runs 15 residues. The CDR3 DNA sequence: TGTGCCAGCTCACCAGGTACTAGCGGGTCCTACGAGCAGTACTTC. It specifies CASSPGTSGSYEQYF.

The CDR3 DNA reads as TGTGCCAGCAGGGACGGACTAGCGGATACGCAGTATTTT. Protein sequence: CASRDGLADTQYF. The chain links TRBV28 to TRBJ2-3; 9 nucleotides agree with TRBD2. Germline V gives CDR1 MDHEN, CDR2 SYDVKM. This CDR3 has 13 residues. Trimming at V came to 6 bases and at J to 6 bases, leaving 4 bases not matched to a gene.

The CDR3 sequence: CASSQGTEIRAGTEAFF. CDR3 sequence (DNA): TGCGCCAGCAGCCAAGGGACAGAGATTCGAGCTGGCACTGAAGCTTTCTTT. The V gene is TRBV4-3, the J gene TRBJ1-1; D is perhaps TRBD1 (6 bases). Trimming shortened V by 1 base and J by 4 bases, and 19 bases separated the two germline ends. The CDR3 loop spans 17 amino acids. CDR1 is LGHNA and CDR2 is YSLEER in the germline V gene.